A selection of T cell receptor beta chains follows, all from one sample in a study of T cell responses to AZD1222 COVID-19 vaccine. This table comes from immunoSEQ multiplex PCR, and its TCRdb copy is limited to in-frame clones, with some not included. This repertoire shows 150,000 to 160,000 clones, about 85% found once; its top ten account for over 6%. Sequenced here: peripheral blood, sampled after recovery from COVID-19. These receptor sequences come from an adult who had recovered from COVID-19. Each CDR3 is given with its conserved first and last residue. A D gene is named only where the DNA matches it firmly. Size is omitted from some rows. Given values are once, few, many or a class for expanded clones.

>TRBJ1-2|TRBD1|TRBV28|-
TGTGCCAGCAGTCTCTCACGGACAGGGATCTATGGCTACACCTTC
CASSLSRTGIYGYTF
>TRBJ2-1|TRBD2|TRBV6-1|once
TGTGCCAGCAGTGAAGCCGGTGATCCAGCGGGAATAGTTAGTAATGAGCAGTTCTTC
CASSEAGDPAGIVSNEQFF
>TRBJ1-2|-|TRBV12-3/TRBV12-4|-
TGTGCCAGCAGGGCGTTGGGGGTTGCGATCTACACCTTC
CASRALGVAIYTF
>TRBJ1-5|-|TRBV3-1/TRBV3-2|-
TGTGCCAGCAGCCAAGATAGGAGGCAGGAGGTCCCGGAGTATCAGCCCCAGCATTTT
CASSQDRRQEVPEYQPQHF
>TRBJ2-1|TRBD1|TRBV6-4|few
TGTGCCAGCAGTAACAGGGGGAACAATGAGCAGTTCTTC
CASSNRGNNEQFF
>TRBJ2-3|-|TRBV9|-
TGTGCCAGCAGCGCTGGAGGGGGGCCAGATACGCAGTATTTT
CASSAGGGPDTQYF
>TRBJ2-7|-|TRBV14|-
TGTGCCAGCAGCCACGTCCTATTCTCCTACGAGCAGTACTTC
CASSHVLFSYEQYF
>TRBJ2-6|-|TRBV6-5|-
TGTGCCAGCAGTTCCCCCAGGGCGTCTGGGGCCAACGTCCTGACTTTC
CASSSPRASGANVLTF
>TRBJ1-1|TRBD1|TRBV28|-
TGTGCCAGCAGTGTCCCGGGACAGGGGGCGAGGGAAGCTTTCTTT
CASSVPGQGAREAFF
>TRBJ1-4|-|TRBV5-3|-
TGTGCCACCACACTACGTAGGGGGAAGGCAACTAATGAAAAACTGTTTTTT
CATTLRRGKATNEKLFF
>TRBJ1-2|-|TRBV2|-
TGTGCCAGCAGTGACGTAGGCGTAGAGAACTATGGCTACACCTTC
CASSDVGVENYGYTF
>TRBJ2-7|-|TRBV27|once
TGTGCCAGCAGTTGGAGGGGTGCCGAGCAGTACTTC
CASSWRGAEQYF
>TRBJ2-3|-|TRBV28|once
TGTGCCAGCAGTTTCCTTAGTGGCACAGATACGCAGTATTTT
CASSFLSGTDTQYF
>TRBJ2-3|-|TRBV7-6|-
TGTGCCAGCAGCTTAGCGCAGGGAACCACAGATACGCAGTATTTT
CASSLAQGTTDTQYF
>TRBJ2-2|-|TRBV4-1|-
TGCGCCAGCAGCCAAGTCGTATTGAACACCGGGGAGCTGTTTTTT
CASSQVVLNTGELFF
>TRBJ2-5|TRBD2|TRBV11-3|-
TGTGCCAGCAGCTTAACCGGGACTAGCGGAGAGACCCAGTACTTC
CASSLTGTSGETQYF
>TRBJ2-5|-|TRBV12-3/TRBV12-4|-
TGTGCCAGCAACCAGGGACCTAAAGAGACCCAGTACTTC
CASNQGPKETQYF
>TRBJ2-3|-|TRBV3-1/TRBV3-2|-
TGTGCCAGCAGCCAAGCCCCACACAGCACAGATACGCAGTATTTT
CASSQAPHSTDTQYF
>TRBJ1-2|TRBD1|TRBV5-6|-
TGTGCCAGCAGCGGGGCTTTCGCGGACAGGGAAGGGCTAGGTGGCTACACCTTC
CASSGAFADREGLGGYTF
>TRBJ1-6|TRBD1|TRBV15|-
TGTGCCACCAGCAGAACAGGGGGGGATAATTCACCCCTCCACTTT
CATSRTGGDNSPLHF
>TRBJ2-1|-|TRBV5-1|-
TGCGCCAGCAGCTTTAGTGAGGGTATCCAGTTCTTC
CASSFSEGIQFF
>TRBJ1-1|TRBD1|TRBV7-9|few
TGTGCCAGCAGCCCAGGACAGGGGCAAACTGAAGCTTTCTTT
CASSPGQGQTEAFF
>TRBJ2-3|TRBD1|TRBV15|few
TGTGCCACCAGCATGCGAATGACAGGGGAAGCCACAGATACGCAGTATTTT
CATSMRMTGEATDTQYF
>TRBJ1-2|TRBD1|TRBV6-5|-
TGTGCCAGCAGATCGGGACAGGGGGCGGGCTATGGCTACACCTTC
CASRSGQGAGYGYTF
>TRBJ1-2|-|TRBV5-4|-
TGTGCCAGCAGCTTGGACCACTATGGCTACACCTTC
CASSLDHYGYTF
>TRBJ2-5|-|TRBV10-3|-
TGTGCCATCCGTGGGCAGGCCCAAGAGACCCAGTACTTC
CAIRGQAQETQYF
>TRBJ1-2|-|TRBV12-3/TRBV12-4|-
TGTGCCAGCAGTTTTGAAGGGGTCCATGGCTACACCTTC
CASSFEGVHGYTF
>TRBJ2-1|-|TRBV29-1|-
TGCAGCGTACTTCAGGGGGGCAATGAGCAGTTCTTC
CSVLQGGNEQFF
>TRBJ2-7|-|TRBV4-3|-
TGCGCCAGCAGCCAAGTACTGGGGCGCGAGCAGTACTTC
CASSQVLGREQYF
>TRBJ2-1|-|TRBV7-3|-
TGTGCCAGCAGCGAAGATGGACAGTTCTACAATGAGCAGTTCTTC
CASSEDGQFYNEQFF
>TRBJ1-2|-|TRBV3-1/TRBV3-2|-
TGTGCCAGCAGCCAAGAACTCTACAGAACGTATGGCTACACCTTC
CASSQELYRTYGYTF
>TRBJ1-1|-|TRBV15|-
TGTGCCACCAGCCCCGATCTGAACACTGAAGCTTTCTTT
CATSPDLNTEAFF
>TRBJ2-1|TRBD2|TRBV4-2|-
TGTGCCAGCAGCCCGGAGGACGGGGGGGCAGGGAATGAGCAGTTCTTC
CASSPEDGGAGNEQFF
>TRBJ1-3|-|TRBV18|few
TGTGCCAGCTCACCCCTCTTTTCAGAAAGAAACACCATATATTTT
CASSPLFSERNTIYF
>TRBJ1-2|-|TRBV7-2|-
TGTGCCAGCAGCTTTCGGGGGGACCCCTTTTATGGCTACACCTTC
CASSFRGDPFYGYTF
>TRBJ2-2|-|TRBV4-1|-
TGCGCCAGCAGCCAAGACAGTTTCACCGGGGAGCTGTTTTTT
CASSQDSFTGELFF
>TRBJ1-2|TRBD1|TRBV7-3|-
TGTGCCAGCAGCCCCGGGACAGGGGACTATGGCTACACCTTC
CASSPGTGDYGYTF
>TRBJ1-1|-|TRBV6-5|once
TGTGCCAGCAGTTCCCGCCAAGGGGCGAGGACTGAAGCTTTCTTT
CASSSRQGARTEAFF
>TRBJ2-7|-|TRBV7-9|-
TGTGCCAGCAGCTTCCAAGATGGCGAGCAGTACTTC
CASSFQDGEQYF
>TRBJ2-3|-|TRBV9|-
TGTGCCAGCAGCGTAGGGGGAGGGGGAGATACGCAGTATTTT
CASSVGGGGDTQYF
>TRBJ1-2|TRBD1|TRBV7-2|-
TGTGCCAGCAGCTTAGCTATCGACAGGGGCGTAAAGCAGGGCTACACCTTC
CASSLAIDRGVKQGYTF
>TRBJ2-1|TRBD2|TRBV11-3|-
TGTGCCAGCCGCTCGGGGCTAGCGGGGGGAGGTGAGCAGTTCTTC
CASRSGLAGGGEQFF
>TRBJ2-7|-|TRBV6-1|-
TGTGCCAGCAGTGAAGCGTCTTATAGATACGAGCAGTACTTC
CASSEASYRYEQYF
>TRBJ1-2|-|TRBV7-2|-
TGTGCCAGCAGCTTAGGAGGGATGGGGGCCTATGGCTACACCTTC
CASSLGGMGAYGYTF
>TRBJ2-3|-|TRBV5-4|-
TGTGCCAGCAGCTTGGGGGAGCTCAGGGATACGCAGTATTTT
CASSLGELRDTQYF
>TRBJ1-1|-|TRBV23-1|-
TGCGCCAGCAGGGGCGTGACGTTTTTCGGTGAAGCTTTCTTT
CASRGVTFFGEAFF
>TRBJ2-5|-|TRBV28|-
TGTGCCAGCAGTTTAGAACAGGGAGTAGGAGAGACCCAGTACTTC
CASSLEQGVGETQYF
>TRBJ2-2|-|TRBV5-1|once
TGCGCCAGCAGCTTAGGCCAGGGAACCGGGGAGCTGTTTTTT
CASSLGQGTGELFF
>TRBJ1-6|-|TRBV3-1/TRBV3-2|-
TGTGCCAGCAGCCAAGGGGGCGGGGGGAATTCACCCCTCCACTTT
CASSQGGGGNSPLHF
>TRBJ1-2|TRBD1|TRBV13|-
TGTGCCAGCAGCCCGGGGGGGCAGGGGGGCAACTATGGCTACACCTTC
CASSPGGQGGNYGYTF
>TRBJ2-4|TRBD2|TRBV11-2|-
TGTGCCAGCAGCCGCCGGGGGGCTACTAGCGGATGGGAAAACATTCAGTACTTC
CASSRRGATSGWENIQYF
>TRBJ1-4|-|TRBV27|-
TGTGCCAGCAGTCCAACCTTGAGTGGACAGCTAAATGAAAAACTGTTTTTT
CASSPTLSGQLNEKLFF
>TRBJ1-3|TRBD1|TRBV28|-
TGTGCCAGCAGCCTAGACAGGGCGCGTGGAAACACCATATATTTT
CASSLDRARGNTIYF
>TRBJ2-3|TRBD2|TRBV25-1|-
TGTGCCAGCTTCAGAGTAGCGGGGATGGGGGGGGATACGCAGTATTTT
CASFRVAGMGGDTQYF
>TRBJ2-5|-|TRBV10-3|-
TGTGCCATCAGTGAGGCAACAGGGCCAGAGACCCAGTACTTC
CAISEATGPETQYF
>TRBJ2-3|TRBD1|TRBV28|-
TGTGCCAGCGAATCAGGGGGATCTTCCAGCGCAGATACGCAGTATTTT
CASESGGSSSADTQYF
>TRBJ2-7|-|TRBV3-1/TRBV3-2|-
TGTGCCAGCAGCAGGACTAACTACGAGCAGTACTTC
CASSRTNYEQYF
>TRBJ1-1|-|TRBV15|-
TGTGCCACCAGCCAGGGGCTGGGGGTCACTGAAGCTTTCTTT
CATSQGLGVTEAFF
>TRBJ1-2|-|TRBV15|-
TGTGCCACCAGCAGAGTTCGGACCGATAACTATGGCTACACCTTC
CATSRVRTDNYGYTF
>TRBJ2-3|-|TRBV10-3|-
TGTGCCATCAGATCAGGGGTCGAGGGAGATACGCAGTATTTT
CAIRSGVEGDTQYF